The rows below give T cell receptor beta chains drawn from one sample of a study of identical twins. One entry per CDR3 protein results from TCRdb running MiXCR on the 5' RACE reads. The table lists 200,000 to 250,000 distinct CDR3 sequences, 6.5% to 8.5% of them singletons, with around 1.8% in the top ten. These same records also appear under a second study, on yellow fever vaccine responses in identical twins.

Material: memory (CD45RO+) T cells sorted from blood. All receptors derive from a woman younger than 35 in good health. CDR3s include the opening cysteine and the closing phenylalanine or tryptophan. The D gene is left open where the match is weak. Clone size appears in some rows only: once, few, many, or a class for an expanded clone.

d_gene: TRBD2; j_gene: TRBJ2-7; v_gene: TRBV12-3/TRBV12-4; abundance: many; CDR3nt: TGTGCCAGCAGTTTATTGCAGGGAGGGTCCTACGAGCAGTACTTC; CDR3aa: CASSLLQGGSYEQYF
d_gene: -; j_gene: TRBJ2-7; v_gene: TRBV5-1; abundance: many; CDR3nt: TGCGCCAGCAGCTTGGGACAGGGAGTAGCGGGTTACGAGCAGTACTTC; CDR3aa: CASSLGQGVAGYEQYF
d_gene: -; j_gene: TRBJ2-1; v_gene: TRBV24-1; abundance: -; CDR3nt: TGTGCCACCGCGGACCCCTACAATGAGCAGTTCTTC; CDR3aa: CATADPYNEQFF
d_gene: -; j_gene: TRBJ2-3; v_gene: TRBV2; abundance: many; CDR3nt: TGTGCCAGCACTAGGGCTACAAAAGGGGATACGCAGTATTTT; CDR3aa: CASTRATKGDTQYF
d_gene: -; j_gene: TRBJ2-3; v_gene: TRBV20-1; abundance: many; CDR3nt: TGCAGTGCGAGAGGGGGGGCGTTCACAGATACGCAGTATTTT; CDR3aa: CSARGGAFTDTQYF
d_gene: -; j_gene: TRBJ1-5; v_gene: TRBV7-2; abundance: -; CDR3nt: TGTGCCAGCAGCTCTCTGTTGGGGTCGACAGGCAAACAGCCCCAGCATTTT; CDR3aa: CASSSLLGSTGKQPQHF
d_gene: TRBD2; j_gene: TRBJ2-1; v_gene: TRBV11-1; abundance: many; CDR3nt: TGTGCCAGCAGCTTAACTACTAGCGGGAGCTCCTACAATGAGCAGTTCTTC; CDR3aa: CASSLTTSGSSYNEQFF
d_gene: -; j_gene: TRBJ2-7; v_gene: TRBV3-1; abundance: many; CDR3nt: TGTGCCAGCAGCCAAGATGTTTACAGCTCCTACGAGCAGTACTTC; CDR3aa: CASSQDVYSSYEQYF
d_gene: -; j_gene: TRBJ2-1; v_gene: TRBV7-9; abundance: many; CDR3nt: TGTGCCAGCAGCTTTAACAGTTACAATGAGCAGTTCTTC; CDR3aa: CASSFNSYNEQFF
d_gene: TRBD1; j_gene: TRBJ2-3; v_gene: TRBV7-2; abundance: few; CDR3nt: TGTGCCAGCAGCACAACCGGGACAGGGGGGGATACGCAGTATTTT; CDR3aa: CASSTTGTGGDTQYF
d_gene: TRBD2; j_gene: TRBJ2-7; v_gene: TRBV2; abundance: -; CDR3nt: TGTGCCAGCAGAGGAGCGGGGATCTCCTACGAGCAGTACTTC; CDR3aa: CASRGAGISYEQYF
d_gene: -; j_gene: TRBJ2-2; v_gene: TRBV27; abundance: -; CDR3nt: TGTGCCAGCAGTTTATCCAGTCACCGGGAGCTGTTTTTT; CDR3aa: CASSLSSHRELFF
d_gene: -; j_gene: TRBJ2-7; v_gene: TRBV29-1; abundance: -; CDR3nt: TGCAGCGCGATACAGGACTCCTACGAGCAGTACTTC; CDR3aa: CSAIQDSYEQYF
d_gene: -; j_gene: TRBJ2-5; v_gene: TRBV7-8; abundance: -; CDR3nt: TGTGCCAGCAGCTTAGATGTCCTCCAAGAGACCCAGTACTTC; CDR3aa: CASSLDVLQETQYF
d_gene: -; j_gene: TRBJ2-7; v_gene: TRBV5-1; abundance: -; CDR3nt: TGCGCCAGCAGCTTGAGGGTGGGCTACTCCTACGAGCAGTACTTC; CDR3aa: CASSLRVGYSYEQYF
d_gene: -; j_gene: TRBJ2-1; v_gene: TRBV20-1; abundance: -; CDR3nt: TGCAGTGCTTCTAACACCCAAAGCTCCTACAATGAGCAGTTCTTC; CDR3aa: CSASNTQSSYNEQFF
d_gene: -; j_gene: TRBJ2-7; v_gene: TRBV18; abundance: -; CDR3nt: TGTGCCAGCTCACCAGGCGCCAACTACGAGCAGTACTTC; CDR3aa: CASSPGANYEQYF
d_gene: -; j_gene: TRBJ2-1; v_gene: TRBV14; abundance: few; CDR3nt: TGTGCCAGCAGCCGGACCCCGAAGGTCCTCTCCTACAATGAGCAGTTCTTC; CDR3aa: CASSRTPKVLSYNEQFF
d_gene: -; j_gene: TRBJ2-2; v_gene: TRBV28; abundance: few; CDR3nt: TGTGCCAGCGGAGGGATCCGGGCATTTGGGGCCGGGGAGCTGTTTTTT; CDR3aa: CASGGIRAFGAGELFF
d_gene: TRBD1; j_gene: TRBJ1-5; v_gene: TRBV20-1; abundance: -; CDR3nt: TGCAGTGCTAGAGATCCCCGACAGGGGGCGAATCAGCCCCAGCATTTT; CDR3aa: CSARDPRQGANQPQHF
d_gene: -; j_gene: TRBJ2-7; v_gene: TRBV21-1; abundance: many; CDR3nt: TGTGCCAGCAGCAGAGGGGTCCACGAGCAGTACTTC; CDR3aa: CASSRGVHEQYF
d_gene: TRBD1; j_gene: TRBJ1-2; v_gene: TRBV5-1; abundance: few; CDR3nt: TGCGCCAGCAGCTTGGCGGGGAGACAGGGGGGTTATGGCTACACCTTC; CDR3aa: CASSLAGRQGGYGYTF